This TCR beta chain was documented in a study of T cell repertoires in aging, cancer and after chemotherapy (dated by TCRdb to between 2019 and 2020). Background for the entire study: The donors fell into six age groups ranging from 30 or younger to 70 or older, and each group had at least three individuals. Paired pre- and post-chemotherapy samples in the solid tumor group came from brain tumor (glioblastoma) patients receiving temozolomide-based therapy. In total, the full dataset held about 9 million TCR reads. To look at immunoaging and at how T cells reconstitute after chemotherapy, the study profiled TCR beta repertoires in peripheral blood from both healthy donors and cancer patients. The cohort comprised around 220 cancer patients, approximately 90 with hematological and fewer than 140 with solid cancers, plus 95 healthy donors as a reference group. Results and caveats for the whole study, not just this receptor: In healthy donors, the decline in TCR diversity with age was mainly due to loss of richness, whereas in cancer patients loss of evenness also played a role. In both cancer cohorts, the median generation probability rose over the chemotherapy interval, which suggests that the repertoire was reconstituted through rebound thymic output. Significantly lower blood TCR diversity and higher clonality were observed in untreated patients with hematological or solid cancers than in age-matched healthy donors. According to the authors, the repertoire data do not permit conclusions about immunological memory after chemotherapy.

Instead of sorted cells or RNA, genomic DNA extracted from peripheral blood served as the source for amplifying TCR beta rearrangements. Note on this clonotype: The clone's antigen remains unknown. No much larger clone is present one base from it, and per-base qualities are unavailable.

Rearranged TRB sequences spanning V, D and J segments were amplified by multiplex touch-down PCR using a mixed TRB-A/B primer pool. Illumina adapters and sample indices were attached to the amplicons in two consecutive PCR reactions using Phusion HS II polymerase. Amplicons were gel-purified with the NucleoSpin Gel and PCR Clean-up kit, then checked with Qubit and an Agilent 2100 Bioanalyzer. The libraries were sequenced on an Illumina MiSeq with 600-cycle, single-indexed, paired-end runs. In the authors' own workflow: Processing of the TRB sequences was carried out with MiXCR versions 2.12 and 3.0.5. Each unique CDR3 nucleotide sequence counted as one clone, and only productive sequences with at least two reads were retained. Shannon diversity, evenness, clonality (one minus evenness), and alpha-parameterized diversity profiles from alpha 0 to 5 were included as repertoire metrics. Generation probabilities of clones in paired pre- and post-chemotherapy samples were computed with the IGoR algorithm. TCRdb cleaned the public reads at Q25 with fastp, built clones with MiXCR and kept in-frame beta chains. Rows are combined by CDR3 protein, so each entry shows the most common genes and DNA. These V and J calls are TCRdb output, not the study's own analysis. The sample profile shows just over 1,500 distinct CDR3 sequences; around a quarter of them were found once. The leading ten clones occupy about an eighth of the sample.

The germline V gene (reference sequence) sets CDR1 to DFQATT and CDR2 to SNEGSKA. The CDR3, from cysteine to phenylalanine, totals 11 residues. Of all the DNA, just the CDR3 is kept, 33 bases in frame from base 1. V lost 5 bases and J lost 1 base; the stretch between them is 6 bases long. The chain links TRBV20-1 with TRBJ2-7, with the D gene not confidently named. This TCR was sampled from a human donor with a solid tumor. Source material: blood. The nucleotide sequence reads as follows: TGCAGTGCTGGCACTTCCTACGAGCAGTACTTC. The resulting protein is CSAGTSYEQYF.